Listed below are T cell receptor beta chains from one sample, sequenced in a study of cytomegalovirus exposure and HLA in healthy donors. Method: immunoSEQ multiplex PCR; TCRdb's copy keeps in-frame clones and lacks some. This table holds 65,000 to 90,000 clones, under 80% found once. The sequencing input was PBMCs. The receptors come from a man aged 55 to 70 in good health and CMV-seronegative. Both conserved end residues are part of each CDR3. The order of the fields is clone size, D gene, J gene, V gene, CDR3 protein, CDR3 DNA. A D gene is named only where the DNA matches it firmly. Expanded clones get a size class; other rows say once, few or many, or leave the size out.

once,TRBD2,TRBJ2-1,TRBV9,CASSVGTRSNEQFF,TGTGCCAGCAGCGTAGGGACTAGGAGCAATGAGCAGTTCTTC
NA,TRBD1,TRBJ2-7,TRBV6-5,CASSYIGQGDYEQYF,TGTGCCAGCAGTTACATCGGACAGGGGGACTACGAGCAGTACTTC
NA,NA,TRBJ2-5,TRBV27,CASSLLGGETQYF,TGTGCCAGCAGTCTCTTGGGGGGAGAGACCCAGTACTTC
NA,TRBD1,TRBJ2-1,TRBV11-3,CASSSGTGHRNEQFF,TGTGCCAGCAGCTCCGGGACAGGGCATCGCAATGAGCAGTTCTTC
NA,TRBD2,TRBJ2-7,TRBV7-9,CSSRSGLAVSYEQYF,TGTTCCAGCAGGTCGGGACTAGCGGTCTCCTACGAGCAGTACTTC
NA,NA,TRBJ1-5,TRBV2,CASTLQGLSNQPQHF,TGTGCCAGTACGCTGCAGGGCCTAAGCAATCAGCCCCAGCATTTT
NA,NA,TRBJ1-2,TRBV7-9,CASSPQGRDTSPKGYTF,TGTGCCAGCAGCCCCCAGGGCCGGGACACTAGTCCTAAGGGCTACACCTTC
NA,TRBD1,TRBJ1-2,TRBV5-6,CASSYDRGRGYGYTF,TGTGCCAGCAGCTATGACAGGGGAAGGGGCTATGGCTACACCTTC
NA,NA,TRBJ2-3,TRBV19,CASREVGGQTDTQYF,TGTGCCAGTAGAGAGGTCGGGGGGCAGACAGATACGCAGTATTTT
NA,NA,TRBJ1-2,TRBV9,CASSPRGGVRGYGYTF,TGTGCCAGCAGCCCTAGGGGGGGGGTAAGAGGCTATGGCTACACCTTC
NA,TRBD1,TRBJ1-1,TRBV18,CASSQGQGGTEAFF,TGTGCCAGCTCACAAGGACAGGGAGGGACTGAAGCTTTCTTT
NA,TRBD2,TRBJ2-3,TRBV5-4,CASSTRGGGDTQYF,TGTGCCAGCAGCACGCGGGGGGGCGGTGATACGCAGTATTTT
NA,NA,TRBJ2-7,TRBV14,CASSQVLGVGEQYF,TGTGCCAGCAGCCAAGTTCTGGGAGTGGGAGAGCAGTACTTC
NA,NA,TRBJ2-3,TRBV30,CAWSVGAETQYF,TGTGCCTGGAGTGTGGGGGCTGAGACGCAGTATTTT
NA,TRBD1,TRBJ1-1,TRBV9,CASSVTGGATEAFF,TGTGCCAGCAGCGTAACAGGGGGCGCAACTGAAGCTTTCTTT
NA,NA,TRBJ1-5,TRBV28,CASSLSGEGQPQHF,TGTGCCAGCAGTTTATCCGGGGAGGGGCAGCCCCAGCATTTT
NA,TRBD2,TRBJ2-1,TRBV7-6,CASSLGGGAADEQFF,TGTGCCAGCAGCTTAGGCGGGGGGGCCGCGGATGAGCAGTTCTTC
NA,NA,TRBJ2-7,TRBV5-1,CASSLAGQGRYEQYF,TGCGCCAGCAGCTTGGCCGGCCAGGGTCGGTACGAGCAGTACTTC
NA,TRBD1,TRBJ1-4,TRBV2,CARTGTGGGEKLFF,TGTGCCAGGACCGGGACAGGGGGAGGTGAAAAACTGTTTTTT
NA,NA,TRBJ1-1,TRBV7-9,CASSWGGDTEAFF,TGTGCCAGCAGCTGGGGGGGGGACACTGAAGCTTTCTTT
NA,TRBD2,TRBJ2-1,TRBV9,CASSVLAGAYNEQFF,TGTGCCAGCAGCGTCCTAGCGGGGGCCTACAATGAGCAGTTCTTC
NA,NA,TRBJ2-5,TRBV4-1,CASSQKSGGTAETQYF,TGCGCCAGCAGCCAAAAATCCGGGGGAACGGCAGAGACCCAGTACTTC
once,TRBD1,TRBJ1-2,TRBV2,CASSYRTGVDYGYTF,TGTGCCAGCAGTTACAGGACAGGGGTAGACTATGGCTACACCTTC
NA,NA,TRBJ2-3,TRBV4-2,CASSQVTTSADTQYF,TGTGCCAGCAGTCAAGTTACGACTAGTGCAGATACGCAGTATTTT
NA,NA,TRBJ2-1,TRBV6-5,CASAQDSYNEQFF,TGTGCCAGCGCACAAGACTCCTACAATGAGCAGTTCTTC
NA,NA,TRBJ1-5,TRBV27,CASSLIGTHFNQPQHF,TGTGCCAGCAGTTTAATCGGGACACACTTTAATCAGCCCCAGCATTTT
NA,TRBD2,TRBJ2-1,TRBV19,CASSLRTSGSSYNEQFF,TGTGCCAGTAGTCTACGGACTAGCGGGAGCTCCTACAATGAGCAGTTCTTC
NA,NA,TRBJ2-7,TRBV6-1,CASSVLQGFSLLVQYF,TGTGCCAGCAGTGTATTGCAGGGTTTTAGCCTTCTCGTGCAGTACTTC
NA,NA,TRBJ1-1,TRBV7-3,CASSPSGAGEAFF,TGTGCCAGCAGCCCAAGTGGGGCAGGGGAAGCTTTCTTT
NA,NA,TRBJ1-1,TRBV5-8,CASSGHEAFF,TGTGCCAGCAGCGGGCATGAAGCTTTCTTT
NA,TRBD2,TRBJ2-1,TRBV11-2,CASSLSGGDYEQFF,TGTGCCAGCAGCCTTAGCGGGGGGGACTATGAGCAGTTCTTC
NA,TRBD1,TRBJ1-6,TRBV30,CACTRGPPGSPLHF,TGTGCCTGCACAAGGGGGCCTCCAGGTTCACCCCTCCACTTT
few,NA,TRBJ1-4,TRBV19,CASSIRQTNEKLFF,TGTGCCAGTAGTATAAGGCAGACAAATGAAAAACTGTTTTTT
NA,NA,TRBJ2-3,TRBV6-4,CASSDSNGDADTQYF,TGTGCCAGCAGTGACTCGAACGGGGATGCAGATACGCAGTATTTT
NA,TRBD2,TRBJ2-2,TRBV11-3,CASSPGGSGELFF,TGTGCCAGCAGCCCCGGGGGGAGTGGGGAGCTGTTTTTT
NA,TRBD1,TRBJ2-7,TRBV6-1,CASSSTGGEQYF,TGTGCCAGCAGTTCCACAGGGGGGGAGCAGTACTTC
NA,TRBD2,TRBJ2-1,TRBV19,CASSTGLVFSNEQFF,TGTGCCAGTAGCACGGGACTAGTTTTCAGTAATGAGCAGTTCTTC
few,TRBD1,TRBJ1-1,TRBV6-1,CASSVAHRGMNTEAFF,TGTGCCAGCAGTGTAGCCCACAGGGGTATGAACACTGAAGCTTTCTTT
NA,NA,TRBJ1-1,TRBV7-9,CASSLWAGANTEAFF,TGTGCCAGCAGCTTATGGGCAGGGGCGAACACTGAAGCTTTCTTT
NA,TRBD1,TRBJ1-2,TRBV4-1,CASSQNRGSNYGYTF,TGCGCCAGCAGCCAGAACAGGGGGTCAAACTATGGCTACACCTTC
NA,NA,TRBJ2-7,TRBV7-9,CASSLDGSYEQYF,TGTGCCAGCAGCTTAGACGGGTCCTACGAGCAGTACTTC
NA,TRBD1,TRBJ1-1,TRBV5-1,CASSLAGQGNTEAFF,TGCGCCAGCAGCTTGGCCGGACAGGGGAACACTGAAGCTTTCTTT
NA,TRBD2,TRBJ2-3,TRBV5-1,CASSFAGGGQPDTQYF,TGCGCCAGCAGCTTCGCGGGGGGCGGCCAGCCAGATACGCAGTATTTT
NA,NA,TRBJ1-1,TRBV19,CASSIISASTEAFF,TGTGCCAGTAGTATTATTTCCGCGAGCACTGAAGCTTTCTTT
NA,TRBD1,TRBJ1-5,TRBV6-6,CASRSTLTGGNQPQHF,TGTGCCAGCAGAAGCACCCTAACAGGGGGCAATCAGCCCCAGCATTTT
NA,TRBD1,TRBJ1-2,TRBV7-9,CASSLLQGAYGYTF,TGTGCCAGCAGCTTACTACAGGGGGCTTATGGCTACACCTTC
NA,NA,TRBJ1-1,TRBV6-5,CASTLRGPNTEAFF,TGTGCCAGCACCTTACGAGGGCCCAACACTGAAGCTTTCTTT
NA,TRBD1,TRBJ1-1,TRBV7-3,CASSLQGEGTEAFF,TGTGCCAGCAGCTTACAGGGGGAAGGAACTGAAGCTTTCTTT
NA,TRBD2,TRBJ2-3,TRBV28,CASSPLAGASTDTQYF,TGTGCCAGCAGTCCCCTAGCGGGGGCAAGCACAGATACGCAGTATTTT
NA,TRBD1,TRBJ1-1,TRBV19,CASSIGDRGRGNTEAFF,TGTGCCAGTAGTATAGGGGACAGGGGGCGAGGGAACACTGAAGCTTTCTTT
NA,NA,TRBJ1-5,TRBV7-2,CASSQPSQPQHF,TGTGCCAGCAGCCAACCCAGTCAGCCCCAGCATTTT
NA,NA,TRBJ2-3,TRBV7-9,CASRQGGRADTQYF,TGTGCCAGCAGACAGGGGGGGCGGGCAGATACGCAGTATTTT
NA,NA,TRBJ2-3,TRBV19,CASSMARGVDTQYF,TGTGCCAGTAGTATGGCCAGGGGGGTAGATACGCAGTATTTT
NA,NA,TRBJ2-1,TRBV6-5,CASSLRGAEAEQFF,TGTGCCAGCAGTCTCAGGGGGGCTGAGGCTGAGCAGTTCTTC